This T cell receptor (beta chain) is from a study of blood T cell repertoires in COVID-19. V shed 5 bases and J shed 3 bases, with 8 bases lying between them. Per germline, CDR1 SGHNT and CDR2 YYREEE (reference sequence). The CDR3 sequence is 12 residues long. The protocol was immunoSEQ multiplex PCR, while the TCRdb copy is restricted to in-frame clones and leaves out a portion. The repertoire holds approximately 330,000 clones, 90% seen once, with around 1% in the top ten. This TCR was recovered from a woman in her thirties or forties with COVID-19, enrolled during active disease. The chain employs TRBV5-4 and TRBJ1-1; D call uncertain. The sequenced material came from peripheral blood. CDR3 DNA sequence: TGTGCCAGCAGACGCACGGACACTGAAGCTTTCTTT. Translated: CASRRTDTEAFF.